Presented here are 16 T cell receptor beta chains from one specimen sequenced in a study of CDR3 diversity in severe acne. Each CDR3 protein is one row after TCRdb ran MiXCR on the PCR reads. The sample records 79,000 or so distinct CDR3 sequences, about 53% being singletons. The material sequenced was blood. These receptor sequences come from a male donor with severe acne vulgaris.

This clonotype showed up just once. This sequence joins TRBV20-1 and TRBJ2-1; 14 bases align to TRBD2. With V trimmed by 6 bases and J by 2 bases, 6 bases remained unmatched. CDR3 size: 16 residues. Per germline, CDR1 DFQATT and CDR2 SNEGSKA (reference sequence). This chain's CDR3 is CSALGTSGSPYNEQFF. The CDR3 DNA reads TGCAGTGCACTCGGGACTAGCGGGAGCCCCTACAATGAGCAGTTCTTC.

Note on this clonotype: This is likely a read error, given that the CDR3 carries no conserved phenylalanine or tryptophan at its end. The DNA for the CDR3 is TGTGCCGGCAAGGTGCAGGACTCTGGAAACACCATATATCTT. Amino acids: CAGKVQDSGNTIYL. The rearrangement links TRBV27 to TRBJ1-3, with unresolved D. V lost 11 bases and J lost 0, with 14 bases in between. Germline CDR1 reads MNHEY; CDR2 reads SMNVEV (reference sequence). The CDR3 loop spans 14 amino acids.

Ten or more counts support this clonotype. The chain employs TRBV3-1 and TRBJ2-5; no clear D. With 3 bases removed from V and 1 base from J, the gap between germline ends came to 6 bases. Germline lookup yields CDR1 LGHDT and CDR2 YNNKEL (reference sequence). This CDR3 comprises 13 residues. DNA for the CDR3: TGTGCCAGCAGCCAGGATACCCAAGAGACCCAGTACTTC. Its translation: CASSQDTQETQYF.

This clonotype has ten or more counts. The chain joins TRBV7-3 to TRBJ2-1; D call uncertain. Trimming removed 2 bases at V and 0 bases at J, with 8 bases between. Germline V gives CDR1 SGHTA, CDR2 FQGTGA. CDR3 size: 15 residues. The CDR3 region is CASSLASSSYNEQFF. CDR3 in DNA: TGTGCCAGCAGCTTAGCGTCAAGCTCCTACAATGAGCAGTTCTTC.

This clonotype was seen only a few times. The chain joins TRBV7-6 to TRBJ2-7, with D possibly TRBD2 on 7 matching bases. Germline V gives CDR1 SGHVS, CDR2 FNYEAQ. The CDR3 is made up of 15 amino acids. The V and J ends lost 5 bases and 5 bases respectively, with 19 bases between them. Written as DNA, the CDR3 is TGTGCCAGCAGCGTCACGCGGGGGCGAGGCGACGAGCAGTACTTC. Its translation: CASSVTRGRGDEQYF.

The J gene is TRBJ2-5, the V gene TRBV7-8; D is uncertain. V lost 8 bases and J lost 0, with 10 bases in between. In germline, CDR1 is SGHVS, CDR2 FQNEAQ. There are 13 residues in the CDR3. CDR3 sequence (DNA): TGTGCCAGCCGTCTCGGGTACCAAGAGACCCAGTACTTC. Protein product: CASRLGYQETQYF.

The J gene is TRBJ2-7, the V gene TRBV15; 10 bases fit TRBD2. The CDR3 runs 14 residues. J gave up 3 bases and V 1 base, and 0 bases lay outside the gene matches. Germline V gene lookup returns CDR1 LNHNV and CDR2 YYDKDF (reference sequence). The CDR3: CATSRGTSGYEQYF. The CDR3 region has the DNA TGTGCCACCAGCAGAGGGACTAGCGGCTACGAGCAGTACTTC.

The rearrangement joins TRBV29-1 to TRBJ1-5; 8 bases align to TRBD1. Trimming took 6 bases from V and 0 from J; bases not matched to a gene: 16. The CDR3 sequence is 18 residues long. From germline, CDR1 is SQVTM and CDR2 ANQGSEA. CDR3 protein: CSVTGQGGHYDSNQPQHF. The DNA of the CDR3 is TGCAGCGTAACCGGACAGGGAGGGCACTATGATAGCAATCAGCCCCAGCATTTT.

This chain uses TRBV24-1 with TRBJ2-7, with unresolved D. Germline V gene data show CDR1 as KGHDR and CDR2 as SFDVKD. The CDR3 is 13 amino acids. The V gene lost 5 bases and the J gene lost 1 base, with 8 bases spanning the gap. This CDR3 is CATSGAESYEQYF. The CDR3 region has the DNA TGTGCCACCAGTGGGGCTGAATCCTACGAGCAGTACTTC.

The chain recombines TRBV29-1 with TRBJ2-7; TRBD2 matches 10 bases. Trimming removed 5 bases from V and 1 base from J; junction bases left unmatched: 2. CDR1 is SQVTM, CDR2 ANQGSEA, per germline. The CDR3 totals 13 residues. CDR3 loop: CSVRTSGSYEQYF. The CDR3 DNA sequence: TGCAGCGTTAGGACTAGCGGTTCCTACGAGCAGTACTTC.

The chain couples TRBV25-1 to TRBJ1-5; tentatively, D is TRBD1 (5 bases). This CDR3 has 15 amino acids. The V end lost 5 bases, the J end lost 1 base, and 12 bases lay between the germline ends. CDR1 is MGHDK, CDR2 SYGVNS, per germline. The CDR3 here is CASSFQGLSNQPQHF. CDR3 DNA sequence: TGTGCCAGCAGTTTTCAGGGTTTGAGCAATCAGCCCCAGCATTTT.

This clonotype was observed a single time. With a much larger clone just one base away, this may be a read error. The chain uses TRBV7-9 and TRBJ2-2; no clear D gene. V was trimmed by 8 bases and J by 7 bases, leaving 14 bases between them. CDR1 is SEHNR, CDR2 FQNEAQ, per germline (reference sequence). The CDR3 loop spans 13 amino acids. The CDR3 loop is CASPKWGIGELFF. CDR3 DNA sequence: TGTGCCAGCCCCAAATGGGGAATCGGGGAGCTGTTTTTT.

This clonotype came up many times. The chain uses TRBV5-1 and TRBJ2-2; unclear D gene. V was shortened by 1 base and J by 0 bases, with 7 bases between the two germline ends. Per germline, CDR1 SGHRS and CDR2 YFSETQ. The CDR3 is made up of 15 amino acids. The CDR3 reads CASSLTTANTGELFF. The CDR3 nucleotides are TGCGCCAGCAGCTTGACGACCGCGAACACCGGGGAGCTGTTTTTT.

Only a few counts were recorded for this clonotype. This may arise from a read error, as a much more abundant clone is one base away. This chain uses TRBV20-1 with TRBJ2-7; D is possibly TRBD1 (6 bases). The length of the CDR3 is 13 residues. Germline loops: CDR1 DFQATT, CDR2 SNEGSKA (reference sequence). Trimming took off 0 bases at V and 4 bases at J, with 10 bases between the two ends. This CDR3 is CSAREVGGYEQYF. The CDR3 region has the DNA TGCAGTGCTAGAGAGGTAGGGGGATACGAGCAGTACTTC.

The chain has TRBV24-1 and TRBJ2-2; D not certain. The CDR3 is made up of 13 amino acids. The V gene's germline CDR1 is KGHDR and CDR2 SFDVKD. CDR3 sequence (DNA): TGTGTCAGTAGAAAGACTTACACCGGGGAGCTGTTTTTT. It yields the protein CVSRKTYTGELFF.

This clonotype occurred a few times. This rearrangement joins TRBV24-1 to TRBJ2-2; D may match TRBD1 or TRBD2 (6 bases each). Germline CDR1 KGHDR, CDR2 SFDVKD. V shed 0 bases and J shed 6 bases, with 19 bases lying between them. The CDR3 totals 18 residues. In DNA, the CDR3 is TGTGCCACCAGTGATTTGCATAGGGGGGCGGAGGAATCCGGGGAGCTGTTTTTT. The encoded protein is CATSDLHRGAEESGELFF.